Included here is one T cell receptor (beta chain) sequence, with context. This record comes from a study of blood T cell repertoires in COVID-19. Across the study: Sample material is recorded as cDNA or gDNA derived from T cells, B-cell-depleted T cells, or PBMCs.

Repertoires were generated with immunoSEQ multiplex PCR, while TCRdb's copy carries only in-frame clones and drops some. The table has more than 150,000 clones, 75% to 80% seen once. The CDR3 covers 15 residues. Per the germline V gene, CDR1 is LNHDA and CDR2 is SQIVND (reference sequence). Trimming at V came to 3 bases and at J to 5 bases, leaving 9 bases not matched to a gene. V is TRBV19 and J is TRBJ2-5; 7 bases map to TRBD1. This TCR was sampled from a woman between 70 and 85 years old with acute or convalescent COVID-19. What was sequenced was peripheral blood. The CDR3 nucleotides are TGTGCCAGTAGTATGGGCAGGGGGTCCCCCGAGACCCAGTACTTC. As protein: CASSMGRGSPETQYF. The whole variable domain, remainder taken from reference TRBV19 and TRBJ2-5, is DGGITQSPKYLFRKEGQNVTLSCEQNLNHDAMYWYRQDPGQGLRLIYYSQIVNDFQKGDIAEGYSVSREKKESFPLTVTSAQKNPTAFYLCASSMGRGSPETQYFGPGTRLLVL.